Listed below are T cell receptor beta chains from one sample, sequenced in a study of T cells in localized non-small cell lung cancer. TCRdb keeps only in-frame clones here, not all; method: immunoSEQ multiplex PCR. The sample contains 35,000 to 40,000 clones, 75% to 90% of which appear only once. This material consisted of peripheral blood, taken before any cancer treatment. Receptors originate from a woman aged 40 to 75 with stage I lung adenocarcinoma. Both conserved end residues are part of each CDR3. A D gene is named only where the DNA matches it firmly. Rows may omit the clone size; those that give it use once, few, many or a size class.

d_gene: TRBD2; v_gene: TRBV4-1; abundance: NA; len: 17; j_gene: TRBJ2-7; CDR3nt: TGCGCCAGCAGCCTGACACCTCCGGGACTAGCGGGAGCCGAGCAGTACTTC; CDR3aa: CASSLTPPGLAGAEQYF
d_gene: NA; v_gene: TRBV7-2; abundance: NA; len: 12; j_gene: TRBJ1-2; CDR3nt: TGTGCCAGCAGCTTCGACAACTATGGCTACACCTTC; CDR3aa: CASSFDNYGYTF
d_gene: NA; v_gene: TRBV5-1; abundance: NA; len: 14; j_gene: TRBJ2-1; CDR3nt: TGCGCCAGCAGCTTGTTTAGGGGGGACGATGAGCAGTTCTTC; CDR3aa: CASSLFRGDDEQFF
d_gene: TRBD2; v_gene: TRBV18; abundance: NA; len: 16; j_gene: TRBJ2-7; CDR3nt: TGTGCCAGCTCAACGGATATAGCGGGAGGGGCGGGTGAGCAGTACTTC; CDR3aa: CASSTDIAGGAGEQYF
d_gene: NA; v_gene: TRBV7-2; abundance: NA; len: 15; j_gene: TRBJ2-7; CDR3nt: TGTGCCAGCAGCCAGGGGGGGGGAACCTCCTACGAGCAGTACTTC; CDR3aa: CASSQGGGTSYEQYF
d_gene: TRBD2; v_gene: TRBV5-1; abundance: NA; len: 15; j_gene: TRBJ2-7; CDR3nt: TGCGCCAGCAGCTTGAGAACTAGCGGGATGGACGAGCAGTACTTC; CDR3aa: CASSLRTSGMDEQYF
d_gene: NA; v_gene: TRBV5-4; abundance: NA; len: 15; j_gene: TRBJ1-4; CDR3nt: TGTGCCAGCAGCTTGGACAGAGCAACTAATGAAAAACTGTTTTTT; CDR3aa: CASSLDRATNEKLFF
d_gene: NA; v_gene: TRBV28; abundance: NA; len: 13; j_gene: TRBJ2-1; CDR3nt: TGTGCCAGCACCCTCGTAGGGCAGAGGAGGCAGTTCTTC; CDR3aa: CASTLVGQRRQFF
d_gene: TRBD2; v_gene: TRBV2; abundance: NA; len: 16; j_gene: TRBJ2-3; CDR3nt: TGTGCCAGCAGGGGGGTCAGCGGGAGGAACACAGATACGCAGTATTTT; CDR3aa: CASRGVSGRNTDTQYF
d_gene: TRBD2; v_gene: TRBV9; abundance: NA; len: 18; j_gene: TRBJ2-7; CDR3nt: TGTGCCAGCAGCGTAGGTCCGTCTGGGCGGGAGAGCTCCTACGAGCAGTACTTC; CDR3aa: CASSVGPSGRESSYEQYF
d_gene: NA; v_gene: TRBV28; abundance: once; len: 13; j_gene: TRBJ2-3; CDR3nt: TGTGCCAGCGGGGGCAGTCTACCAGATACGCAGTATTTT; CDR3aa: CASGGSLPDTQYF
d_gene: NA; v_gene: TRBV5-1; abundance: once; len: 15; j_gene: TRBJ1-1; CDR3nt: TGCGCCAGCAGTTTCCTCGGGGAGGTGGCCACTGAAGCTTTCTTT; CDR3aa: CASSFLGEVATEAFF
d_gene: TRBD1; v_gene: TRBV5-1; abundance: NA; len: 15; j_gene: TRBJ2-7; CDR3nt: TGCGCCAGCAGCTTGTTACAGGGGGCCGTGGGTGAGCAGTACTTC; CDR3aa: CASSLLQGAVGEQYF
d_gene: TRBD1; v_gene: TRBV6-5; abundance: NA; len: 13; j_gene: TRBJ2-7; CDR3nt: TGTGCCAGTGGTACAGGGGTGGACTACGAGCAGTACTTC; CDR3aa: CASGTGVDYEQYF
d_gene: NA; v_gene: TRBV5-4; abundance: NA; len: 14; j_gene: TRBJ1-2; CDR3nt: TGTGCCAGCAACAAGGGGGGCATGAACTATGGCTACACCTTC; CDR3aa: CASNKGGMNYGYTF
d_gene: TRBD1; v_gene: TRBV29-1; abundance: NA; len: 14; j_gene: TRBJ2-7; CDR3nt: TGCAGCGTCGTCCCGGGACAGGGTACCTACGAGCAGTACTTC; CDR3aa: CSVVPGQGTYEQYF
d_gene: NA; v_gene: TRBV19; abundance: NA; len: 15; j_gene: TRBJ1-4; CDR3nt: TGTGCCAGTAGCTCTTTACAGGGTACTAATGAAAAACTGTTTTTT; CDR3aa: CASSSLQGTNEKLFF
d_gene: TRBD1; v_gene: TRBV7-2; abundance: NA; len: 17; j_gene: TRBJ1-2; CDR3nt: TGTGCCAGCAGCCCCAGAGGTGGGACAGGGACCAACTATGGCTACACCTTC; CDR3aa: CASSPRGGTGTNYGYTF
d_gene: NA; v_gene: TRBV6-5; abundance: NA; len: 16; j_gene: TRBJ2-1; CDR3nt: TGTGCCAGCAGTTACTCGACAGGAAGCTCCTACAATGAGCAGTTCTTC; CDR3aa: CASSYSTGSSYNEQFF
d_gene: NA; v_gene: TRBV7-8; abundance: few; len: 11; j_gene: TRBJ2-1; CDR3nt: TGTGCCAGCTCTAGCTGGAATGAGCAGTTCTTC; CDR3aa: CASSSWNEQFF
d_gene: NA; v_gene: TRBV19; abundance: once; len: 15; j_gene: TRBJ2-1; CDR3nt: TGTGCCAGTACTGGGCTAGCCCCGTGGGGAGGAGGGCAGTTCTTC; CDR3aa: CASTGLAPWGGGQFF
d_gene: NA; v_gene: TRBV5-5; abundance: NA; len: 14; j_gene: TRBJ1-1; CDR3nt: TGTGCCAGCAGCCAGGCAGGGGAGAACACTGAAGCTTTCTTT; CDR3aa: CASSQAGENTEAFF
d_gene: NA; v_gene: TRBV5-1; abundance: NA; len: 16; j_gene: TRBJ2-1; CDR3nt: TGCGCCAGCAGATGGGACCCCGGGTCCCAATACAATGAGCAGTTCTTC; CDR3aa: CASRWDPGSQYNEQFF
d_gene: NA; v_gene: TRBV5-6; abundance: NA; len: 15; j_gene: TRBJ2-3; CDR3nt: TGTGCCAGCAGCTTCCGCGGAGGCCACGCAGATACGCAGTATTTT; CDR3aa: CASSFRGGHADTQYF
d_gene: NA; v_gene: TRBV6-6; abundance: NA; len: 14; j_gene: TRBJ2-2; CDR3nt: TGTGCCAGCAGTTACGGGGAGAACACCGGGGAGCTGTTTTTT; CDR3aa: CASSYGENTGELFF
d_gene: NA; v_gene: TRBV2; abundance: NA; len: 13; j_gene: TRBJ1-1; CDR3nt: TGTGCCAGCAGTGAGGGGAGACAGACTGAAGCTTTCTTT; CDR3aa: CASSEGRQTEAFF
d_gene: TRBD1; v_gene: TRBV28; abundance: NA; len: 14; j_gene: TRBJ2-7; CDR3nt: TGTGCCAGCAGAGGGACAGGGGTTTCCTACGAGCAGTACTTC; CDR3aa: CASRGTGVSYEQYF
d_gene: NA; v_gene: TRBV28; abundance: NA; len: 15; j_gene: TRBJ2-7; CDR3nt: TGTGCCAGCAGTTTATCCCCGGAGGGAATCTACGAGCAGTACTTC; CDR3aa: CASSLSPEGIYEQYF
d_gene: NA; v_gene: TRBV11-3; abundance: few; len: 13; j_gene: TRBJ1-1; CDR3nt: TGTGCCAGCAGCTTAGTTCAGGGCTCTGAAGCTTTCTTT; CDR3aa: CASSLVQGSEAFF
d_gene: NA; v_gene: TRBV9; abundance: NA; len: 14; j_gene: TRBJ1-2; CDR3nt: TGTGCCAGCAGCGTAGCCTGGACCGCGTATGGCTACACCTTC; CDR3aa: CASSVAWTAYGYTF
d_gene: NA; v_gene: TRBV7-8; abundance: NA; len: 15; j_gene: TRBJ2-3; CDR3nt: TGTGCCAGCAGCTTCGGTGGAGGGGTCGCAGATACGCAGTATTTT; CDR3aa: CASSFGGGVADTQYF
d_gene: NA; v_gene: TRBV7-9; abundance: NA; len: 12; j_gene: TRBJ1-4; CDR3nt: TGTGCCAGCAGCTTGGGGGACAAAAAACTGTTTTTT; CDR3aa: CASSLGDKKLFF
d_gene: NA; v_gene: TRBV2; abundance: once; len: 11; j_gene: TRBJ1-1; CDR3nt: TGTGCCAGCAGGGAGAACACTGAAGCTTTCTTT; CDR3aa: CASRENTEAFF
d_gene: TRBD2; v_gene: TRBV9; abundance: few; len: 14; j_gene: TRBJ2-1; CDR3nt: TGTGCCAGCAGCGTAGGACTAGCGGACAATGAGCAGTTCTTC; CDR3aa: CASSVGLADNEQFF
d_gene: TRBD1; v_gene: TRBV19; abundance: NA; len: 15; j_gene: TRBJ1-1; CDR3nt: TGTGCCAGTAGTAGAGGGGGCGGGGTGAACACTGAAGCTTTCTTT; CDR3aa: CASSRGGGVNTEAFF
d_gene: TRBD1; v_gene: TRBV7-9; abundance: NA; len: 15; j_gene: TRBJ2-7; CDR3nt: TGTGCCAGCAGCTTTATCCCTCAGGGGGCCTACGAGCAGTACTTC; CDR3aa: CASSFIPQGAYEQYF
d_gene: NA; v_gene: TRBV30; abundance: NA; len: 13; j_gene: TRBJ1-1; CDR3nt: TGTGCCTGGAGTGGGGGTAGGGTGACTGAAGCTTTCTTT; CDR3aa: CAWSGGRVTEAFF
d_gene: TRBD1; v_gene: TRBV7-9; abundance: NA; len: 14; j_gene: TRBJ1-2; CDR3nt: TGTGCCAGCAGCGCGGACAGGTCCTCCTATGGCTACACCTTC; CDR3aa: CASSADRSSYGYTF
d_gene: TRBD1; v_gene: TRBV10-3; abundance: NA; len: 15; j_gene: TRBJ2-3; CDR3nt: TGTGCCATCAGTACCGGGACAGGGGTCACAGATACGCAGTATTTT; CDR3aa: CAISTGTGVTDTQYF
d_gene: TRBD1; v_gene: TRBV28; abundance: NA; len: 15; j_gene: TRBJ1-4; CDR3nt: TGTGCCAGCAGCACCTCCGGGACAGGGCACGTAAAACTGTTTTTT; CDR3aa: CASSTSGTGHVKLFF
d_gene: TRBD1; v_gene: TRBV7-6; abundance: NA; len: 13; j_gene: TRBJ2-4; CDR3nt: TGTGCCAGCAGCTCCGCCGGGACAGGGATTCAGTACTTC; CDR3aa: CASSSAGTGIQYF
d_gene: NA; v_gene: TRBV4-1; abundance: NA; len: 13; j_gene: TRBJ2-7; CDR3nt: TGCGCCAGCAGCTCGACAGTTTGGTACGAGCAGTACTTC; CDR3aa: CASSSTVWYEQYF
d_gene: NA; v_gene: TRBV6-5; abundance: NA; len: 14; j_gene: TRBJ2-3; CDR3nt: TGTGCCAGCAGTTACACAATCCTAGGAGATACGCAGTATTTT; CDR3aa: CASSYTILGDTQYF
d_gene: NA; v_gene: TRBV19; abundance: NA; len: 15; j_gene: TRBJ1-2; CDR3nt: TGTGCCAGTACCTATCAGAGTACAGGGAACTATGGCTACACCTTC; CDR3aa: CASTYQSTGNYGYTF
d_gene: NA; v_gene: TRBV11-2; abundance: few; len: 13; j_gene: TRBJ1-1; CDR3nt: TGTGCCAGCAGCCCCCGGAGGGACACTGAAGCTTTCTTT; CDR3aa: CASSPRRDTEAFF
d_gene: NA; v_gene: TRBV19; abundance: NA; len: 13; j_gene: TRBJ2-6; CDR3nt: TGTGCCAGTTGCATCTCTGGGGCCAACGTCCTGACTTTC; CDR3aa: CASCISGANVLTF
d_gene: NA; v_gene: TRBV2; abundance: NA; len: 16; j_gene: TRBJ2-7; CDR3nt: TGTGCCAGCAGCCGGGGGAAGGTCGTCGGCTCCTACGAGCAGTACTTC; CDR3aa: CASSRGKVVGSYEQYF
d_gene: TRBD1; v_gene: TRBV2; abundance: NA; len: 16; j_gene: TRBJ1-3; CDR3nt: TGTGCCAGCAGTGATCGGGGACAGGGTGCGGGAAACACCATATATTTT; CDR3aa: CASSDRGQGAGNTIYF